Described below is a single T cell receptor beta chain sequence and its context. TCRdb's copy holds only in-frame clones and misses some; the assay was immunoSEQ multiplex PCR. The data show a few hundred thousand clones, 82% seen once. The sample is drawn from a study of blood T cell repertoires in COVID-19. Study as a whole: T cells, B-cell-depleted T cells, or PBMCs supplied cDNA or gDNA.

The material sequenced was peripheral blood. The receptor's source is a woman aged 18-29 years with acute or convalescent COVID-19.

This CDR3 reads CASRLAGQNNSPLHF. The CDR3 bases are TGTGCAAGTCGCTTAGCGGGACAGAATAATTCACCCCTCCACTTT. This sequence joins TRBV12-2 and TRBJ1-6; TRBD1, the table's D call, was not compared with the DNA. TRBV12-2 is a known pseudogene. There are 15 residues in the CDR3.